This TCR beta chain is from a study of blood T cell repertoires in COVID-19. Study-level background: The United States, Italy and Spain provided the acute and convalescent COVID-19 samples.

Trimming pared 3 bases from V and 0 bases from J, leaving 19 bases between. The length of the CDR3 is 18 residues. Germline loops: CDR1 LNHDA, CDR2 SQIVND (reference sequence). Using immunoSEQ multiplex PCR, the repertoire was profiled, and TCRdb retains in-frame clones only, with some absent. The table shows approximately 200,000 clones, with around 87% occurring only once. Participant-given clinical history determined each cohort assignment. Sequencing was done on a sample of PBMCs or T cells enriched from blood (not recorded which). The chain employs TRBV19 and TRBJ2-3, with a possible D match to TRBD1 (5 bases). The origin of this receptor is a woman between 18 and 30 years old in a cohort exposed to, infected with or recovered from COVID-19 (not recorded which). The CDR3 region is CASSIWGSPSISTDTQYF. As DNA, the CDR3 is TGTGCCAGTAGTATCTGGGGCTCCCCTAGTATTAGCACAGATACGCAGTATTTT. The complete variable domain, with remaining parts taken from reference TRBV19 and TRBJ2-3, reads DGGITQSPKYLFRKEGQNVTLSCEQNLNHDAMYWYRQDPGQGLRLIYYSQIVNDFQKGDIAEGYSVSREKKESFPLTVTSAQKNPTAFYLCASSIWGSPSISTDTQYFGPGTRLTVL.